These 21 T cell receptor beta chains came from one sample sequenced in a study of blood T cell repertoires in COVID-19. Measured with immunoSEQ multiplex PCR; TCRdb has only the in-frame clones, and not every one. The data contain 250,000 to 350,000 clones, around nine tenths of them singletons. The sample taken for sequencing was peripheral blood. These TCRs come from a woman aged 55-70 years with acute or convalescent COVID-19.

V and J are TRBV5-1 and TRBJ2-7, with 9 positions matching TRBD1. The V and J ends lost 3 bases and 4 bases, in that order; junction bases with no gene match: 5. Germline CDR1 reads SGHRS; CDR2 reads YFSETQ. This CDR3 region has 14 residues. The CDR3 DNA follows: TGCGCCAGCAGCTCCGGGACAGGGTCTTACGAGCAGTACTTC. Translated: CASSSGTGSYEQYF.

The rearrangement uses TRBV7-9 and TRBJ2-1, with 8 bases lining up with TRBD2. V gave up 0 bases and J gave up 5 bases; unmatched junction bases: 9. The CDR3 is 17 residues long. In germline, CDR1 is SEHNR, CDR2 FQNEAQ (reference sequence). In DNA form, the CDR3 reads TGTGCCAGCAGCTTAGCGCAAGTTAGCGGGACAAACAATGAGCAGTTCTTC. Translation gives CASSLAQVSGTNNEQFF.

This clone has a handful of counts. The V and J genes are TRBV18 and TRBJ2-7; TRBD1 is a possible D gene (6 bases). Germline V gives CDR1 KGHSH, CDR2 LQKENI. The CDR3 has 14 residues. Trimming took off 6 bases at V and 2 bases at J, with 14 bases between the two ends. CDR3 protein: CASSAAQGPYEQYF. CDR3 sequence (DNA): TGTGCCAGCTCCGCTGCACAGGGCCCCTACGAGCAGTACTTC.

The chain uses TRBV5-6 and TRBJ2-5, with D unclear. Trimming shortened V by 0 bases and J by 5 bases, and 2 bases separated the two germline ends. Germline CDR1 and CDR2: SGHDT and YYEEEE. The CDR3 consists of 11 residues. As DNA, the CDR3 is TGTGCCAGCAGCTTGGCGGAGACCCAGTACTTC. Its protein is CASSLAETQYF.

The V call is TRBV4-3, the J call TRBJ2-3, with D uncertain. In germline, CDR1 is LGHNA, CDR2 YSLEER. The CDR3 contains 17 residues. Trimming took off 0 bases at V and 0 bases at J, with 13 bases between the two ends. CDR3 protein: CASSQDLSAASTDTQYF. The CDR3, as DNA: TGCGCCAGCAGCCAAGATCTAAGCGCCGCTAGCACAGATACGCAGTATTTT.

The chain is built from TRBV27 and TRBJ2-2; a possible D gene is TRBD2 (5 bases). This CDR3 is built from 16 residues. The V end was cut by 6 bases, the J end by 1 base, with 15 bases between. Germline V gives CDR1 MNHEY, CDR2 SMNVEV (reference sequence). The chain's CDR3 is CASSPIPRENTGELFF. DNA of the CDR3: TGTGCCAGCAGCCCTATTCCACGGGAGAACACCGGGGAGCTGTTTTTT.

The rearrangement links TRBV6-2 or TRBV6-3 to TRBJ1-1; D perhaps matches TRBD1 (5 bases). The V and J ends lost 4 bases and 0 bases respectively, with 18 bases between them. The CDR3 covers 17 residues. In germline, CDR1 is MNHEY, CDR2 SVGEGT. The CDR3 sequence: CASSSSPLGGLNTEAFF. Here the CDR3 DNA reads TGTGCCAGCAGTTCCTCCCCCCTCGGGGGACTGAACACTGAAGCTTTCTTT.

The chain recombines TRBV5-1 with TRBJ1-3; D is ambiguous. The germline V gene encodes CDR1 SGHRS and CDR2 YFSETQ. The ends were cut back, 0 bases at V and 0 bases at J, with 7 bases in the middle. The length of the CDR3 is 15 residues. The CDR3 DNA follows: TGCGCCAGCAGCTTGGATGGCAGCTCTGGAAACACCATATATTTT. Amino acid sequence: CASSLDGSSGNTIYF.

The CDR3 loop reads CASSSGGGEQFF. Here the CDR3 DNA reads TGTGCCAGTAGTAGCGGGGGAGGTGAGCAGTTCTTC. The V call is TRBV19, the J call TRBJ2-1; 7 nucleotides agree with TRBD2. Germline V gene lookup returns CDR1 LNHDA and CDR2 SQIVND (reference sequence). This CDR3 has 12 residues. Trimming cost V 4 bases and J 9 bases; bases outside gene matches: 3. Combining the CDR3 with reference TRBV19 and TRBJ2-1 gives the whole variable domain DGGITQSPKYLFRKEGQNVTLSCEQNLNHDAMYWYRQDPGQGLRLIYYSQIVNDFQKGDIAEGYSVSREKKESFPLTVTSAQKNPTAFYLCASSSGGGEQFFGPGTRLTVL.

This sequence joins TRBV6-4 and TRBJ1-3, with 10 nucleotides matching TRBD1. This CDR3 is 19 amino acids long. V shed 2 bases and J 7 bases; nucleotides not matched to a gene: 17. CDR1 and CDR2 (germline): MRHNA, SNTAGT. The CDR3 DNA reads TGTGCCAGCAGTGACGGCCTGGGCTTTCCGGGACAGGGGATGAACACCATATATTTT. Translating it yields CASSDGLGFPGQGMNTIYF.

The chain couples TRBV28 to TRBJ1-2; D unclear. The CDR3 consists of 15 residues. Germline-derived CDR1 and CDR2 are MDHEN and SYDVKM. V was trimmed by 6 bases and J by 4 bases, leaving 18 bases between them. CDR3 in amino acids: CASRSPEGIGYGYTF. CDR3 coding DNA: TGTGCCAGCAGATCACCAGAGGGAATCGGCTATGGCTACACCTTC.

This chain joins TRBV20-1 and TRBJ1-6; 9 bases fit TRBD1. This CDR3 spans 14 amino acids. Losses at the gene ends were 3 bases for V and 12 bases for J; bases not matched to a gene: 9. Germline loops: CDR1 DFQATT, CDR2 SNEGSKA (reference sequence). The CDR3 protein is CSASIGTGPKPLHF. CDR3 nucleotide sequence: TGCAGTGCTAGTATAGGGACAGGGCCTAAACCCCTCCACTTT.

About this clone itself: Compared with germline, one end of the junction differs, possibly owing to a read error. This chain joins TRBV5-8 and TRBJ2-7, with D maybe TRBD2 (6 bases). The CDR3 has 11 amino acids. CDR1 is SGHTS, CDR2 YDEGEE, per germline. In DNA form, the CDR3 reads TGTGCCTACGGGGGTTTTATGGACCCCTTCTTC. It translates to CAYGGFMDPFF.

V and J are TRBV6-1 and TRBJ1-5, with D perhaps matching TRBD1 (6 bases). Germline V gene data show CDR1 as MNHNS and CDR2 as SASEGT. V gave up 3 bases and J gave up 4 bases, with 13 bases separating them. The CDR3 totals 15 residues. The DNA of the CDR3 is TGTGCCAGCAGTGAGACACCCAGGGGAAATCAGCCCCAGCATTTT. Amino acid sequence: CASSETPRGNQPQHF.

The chain combines TRBV6-5 with TRBJ2-7; 10 bases are a match to TRBD1. Per the germline V gene, CDR1 is MNHEY and CDR2 is SVGAGI. The CDR3 has 14 residues. Germline trimming cut 6 bases from V and 2 bases from J; bases unmatched to any gene: 4. The CDR3 reads CASRSTGGPYEQYF. CDR3 bases: TGTGCCAGCAGATCGACAGGGGGCCCCTACGAGCAGTACTTC.

V is TRBV3-1 (or the pseudogene TRBV3-2) and J is TRBJ2-2; 9 nucleotides align to TRBD2. With V trimmed by 1 base and J by 1 base, 7 bases remained unmatched. This CDR3 contains 18 residues. The germline CDR1 and CDR2 sequences are LGHDT and YNNKEL (reference sequence). The DNA of the CDR3 is TGTGCCAGCAGCCAAGGATGGGCTAGCGGGGAGAACACCGGGGAGCTGTTTTTT. Amino acids: CASSQGWASGENTGELFF.

V is TRBV28 and J is TRBJ2-7; a possible D gene is TRBD2 (5 bases). The CDR3 covers 14 residues. The V end lost 6 bases, the J end lost 8 bases, and 20 bases lay between the germline ends. CDR1 and CDR2 (germline): MDHEN, SYDVKM. In DNA, the CDR3 is TGTGCCAGCAGCCTCTCCGTACCCTCTAGCCAGCAGTACTTC. This translates into CASSLSVPSSQQYF.

The V gene is TRBV12-3 or TRBV12-4, the J gene TRBJ2-1; the D is unclear. The CDR3 consists of 13 residues. Trimming took off 6 bases at V and 9 bases at J, with 15 bases between the two ends. CDR3 DNA sequence: TGTGCCAGCAGCCCAGACCAGAGGTCTGAGCAGTTCTTC. Encoded protein: CASSPDQRSEQFF.

The genes are TRBV5-1 and TRBJ2-7; D might be TRBD2 (5 bases). The CDR3 runs 13 residues. Germline values: CDR1 SGHRS, CDR2 YFSETQ. The ends were cut back, 3 bases at V and 7 bases at J, with 14 bases in the middle. CDR3 region: CASSSRGSLEQYF. The CDR3 DNA reads as TGCGCCAGCAGCTCACGGGGTAGCCTAGAGCAGTACTTC.

The chain joins TRBV7-8 to TRBJ2-7; tentative D call: TRBD2 (5 bases). CDR1 SGHVS and CDR2 FQNEAQ come from the germline V gene. This CDR3 has 13 amino acids. The V and J ends lost 2 bases and 7 bases respectively, with 12 bases between them. CDR3 DNA: TGTGCCAGCAGCTTAAGTGGCGGGTTTGAGCAGTACTTC. Translated: CASSLSGGFEQYF.

The V and J genes are TRBV23-1 and TRBJ1-5; 11 bases agree with TRBD1. TRBV23-1 qualifies as an ORF whose function is uncertain. Trimming at V came to 3 bases and at J to 9 bases, leaving 13 bases not matched to a gene. This CDR3 is built from 17 residues. The CDR3 protein is CASSHFPGQGGNRPQHF. CDR3 sequence (DNA): TGCGCCAGCAGTCATTTTCCGGGACAGGGGGGCAATAGGCCCCAGCATTTT.